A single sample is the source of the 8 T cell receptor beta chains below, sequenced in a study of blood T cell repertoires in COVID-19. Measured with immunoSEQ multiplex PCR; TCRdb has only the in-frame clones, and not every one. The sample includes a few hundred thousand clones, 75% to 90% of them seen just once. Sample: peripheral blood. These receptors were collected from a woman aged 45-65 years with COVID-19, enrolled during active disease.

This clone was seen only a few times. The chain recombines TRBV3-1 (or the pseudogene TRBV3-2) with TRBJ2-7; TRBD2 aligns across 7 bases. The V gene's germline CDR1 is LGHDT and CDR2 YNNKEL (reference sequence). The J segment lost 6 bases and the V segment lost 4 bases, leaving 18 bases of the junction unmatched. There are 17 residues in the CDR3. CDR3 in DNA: TGTGCCAGCAGCCCTAAGTTCCGACGGGGGGACCTGGTCGAGCAGTACTTC. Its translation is CASSPKFRRGDLVEQYF.

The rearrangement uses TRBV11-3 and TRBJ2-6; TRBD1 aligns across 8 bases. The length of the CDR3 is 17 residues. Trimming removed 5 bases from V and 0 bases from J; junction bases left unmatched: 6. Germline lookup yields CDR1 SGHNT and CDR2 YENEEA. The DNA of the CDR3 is TGTGCCAGCAGCCCCGGACAGGGTAGCTCTGGGGCCAACGTCCTGACTTTC. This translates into CASSPGQGSSGANVLTF. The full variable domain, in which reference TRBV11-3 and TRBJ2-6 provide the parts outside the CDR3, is EAGVVQSPRYKIIEKKQPVAFWCNPISGHNTLYWYLQNLGQGPELLIRYENEEAVDDSQLPKDRFSAERLKGVDSTLKIQPAELGDSAVYLCASSPGQGSSGANVLTFGAGSRLTVL.

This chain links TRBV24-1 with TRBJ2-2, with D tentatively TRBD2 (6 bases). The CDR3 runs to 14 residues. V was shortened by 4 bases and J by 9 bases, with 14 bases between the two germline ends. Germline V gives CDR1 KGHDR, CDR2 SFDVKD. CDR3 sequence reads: CATSDPRAGWELFF. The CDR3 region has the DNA TGTGCCACCAGTGACCCGAGGGCGGGATGGGAGCTGTTTTTT.

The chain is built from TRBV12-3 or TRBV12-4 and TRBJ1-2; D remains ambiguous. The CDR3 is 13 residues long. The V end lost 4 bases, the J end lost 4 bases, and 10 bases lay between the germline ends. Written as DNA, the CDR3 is TGTGCCAGCAGTTATGGCACCGTCTATGGCTACACCTTC. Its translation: CASSYGTVYGYTF.

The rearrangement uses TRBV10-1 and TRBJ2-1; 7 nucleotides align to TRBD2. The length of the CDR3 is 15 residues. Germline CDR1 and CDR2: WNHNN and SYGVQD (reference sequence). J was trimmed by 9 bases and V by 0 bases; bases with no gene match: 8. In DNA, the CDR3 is TGCGCCAGCAGTGAGTCGGGAGGGCCTAGGGGTGAGCAGTTCTTC. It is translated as CASSESGGPRGEQFF.

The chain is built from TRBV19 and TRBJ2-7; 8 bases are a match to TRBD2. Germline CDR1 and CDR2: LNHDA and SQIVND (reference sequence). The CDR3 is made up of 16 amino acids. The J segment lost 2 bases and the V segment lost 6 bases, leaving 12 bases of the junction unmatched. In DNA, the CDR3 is TGTGCCAGTAGGCCGACGGGGACTAGTATACCCTACGAGCAGTACTTC. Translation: CASRPTGTSIPYEQYF.

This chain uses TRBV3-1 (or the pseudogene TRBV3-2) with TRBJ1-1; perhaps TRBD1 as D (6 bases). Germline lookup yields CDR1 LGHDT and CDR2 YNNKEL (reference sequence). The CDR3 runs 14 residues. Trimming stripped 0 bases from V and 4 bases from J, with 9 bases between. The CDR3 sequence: CASSQEGGGTEAFF. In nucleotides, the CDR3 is TGTGCCAGCAGCCAAGAAGGGGGTGGCACTGAAGCTTTCTTT.

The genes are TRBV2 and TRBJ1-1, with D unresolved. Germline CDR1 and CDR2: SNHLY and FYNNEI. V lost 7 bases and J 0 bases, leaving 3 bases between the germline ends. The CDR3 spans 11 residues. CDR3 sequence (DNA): TGTGCCAGCACCATGAACACTGAAGCTTTCTTT. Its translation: CASTMNTEAFF.